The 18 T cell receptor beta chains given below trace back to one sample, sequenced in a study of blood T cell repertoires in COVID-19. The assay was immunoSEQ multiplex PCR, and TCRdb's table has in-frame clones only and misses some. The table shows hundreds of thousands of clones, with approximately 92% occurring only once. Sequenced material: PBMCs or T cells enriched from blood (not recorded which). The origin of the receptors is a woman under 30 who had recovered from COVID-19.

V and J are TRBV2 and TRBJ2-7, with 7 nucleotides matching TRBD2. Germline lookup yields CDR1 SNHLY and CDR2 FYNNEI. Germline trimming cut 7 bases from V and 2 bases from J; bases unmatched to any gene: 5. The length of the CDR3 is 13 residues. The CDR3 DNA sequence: TGTGCCAGCACCGGAGGACTAGCCTACGAGCAGTACTTC. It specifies CASTGGLAYEQYF.

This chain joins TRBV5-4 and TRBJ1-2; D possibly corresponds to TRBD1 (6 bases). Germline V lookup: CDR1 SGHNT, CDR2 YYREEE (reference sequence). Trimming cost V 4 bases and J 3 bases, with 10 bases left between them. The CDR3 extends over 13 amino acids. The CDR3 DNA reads TGTGCCAGCAGCCCGGACAGCTACTATGGCTACACCTTC. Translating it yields CASSPDSYYGYTF. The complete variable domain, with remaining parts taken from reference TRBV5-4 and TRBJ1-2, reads ETGVTQSPTHLIKTRGQQVTLRCSSQSGHNTVSWYQQALGQGPQFIFQYYREEENGRGNFPPRFSGLQFPNYSSELNVNALELDDSALYLCASSPDSYYGYTFGSGTRLTVV.

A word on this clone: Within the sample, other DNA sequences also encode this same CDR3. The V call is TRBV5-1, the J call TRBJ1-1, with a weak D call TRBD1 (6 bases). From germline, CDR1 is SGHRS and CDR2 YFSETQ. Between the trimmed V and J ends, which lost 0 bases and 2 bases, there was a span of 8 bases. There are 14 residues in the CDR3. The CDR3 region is CASSLGTVNTEAFF. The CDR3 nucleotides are TGCGCCAGCAGCTTGGGGACAGTTAACACTGAAGCTTTCTTT.

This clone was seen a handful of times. CDR3 coding DNA: TGCGCCAGCAGCCCACGAGAGGGTAGGGTCTATGGCTACACCTTC. It codes for CASSPREGRVYGYTF. This rearrangement joins TRBV5-1 to TRBJ1-2, with D hard to call. This CDR3 has 15 residues. CDR1 and CDR2 from the germline V gene are SGHRS and YFSETQ. Trimming left V 4 bases short and J 4 bases short, with 17 bases between. The whole variable domain, filled in from reference TRBV5-1 and TRBJ1-2, reads KAGVTQTPRYLIKTRGQQVTLSCSPISGHRSVSWYQQTPGQGLQFLFEYFSETQRNKGNFPGRFSGRQFSNSRSEMNVSTLELGDSALYLCASSPREGRVYGYTFGSGTRLTVV.

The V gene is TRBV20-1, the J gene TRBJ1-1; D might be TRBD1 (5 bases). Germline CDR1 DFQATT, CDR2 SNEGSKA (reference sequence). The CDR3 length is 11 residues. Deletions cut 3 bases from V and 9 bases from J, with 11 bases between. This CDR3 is CSASDGGKAFF. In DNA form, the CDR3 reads TGCAGTGCTAGCGACGGGGGAAAAGCTTTCTTT.

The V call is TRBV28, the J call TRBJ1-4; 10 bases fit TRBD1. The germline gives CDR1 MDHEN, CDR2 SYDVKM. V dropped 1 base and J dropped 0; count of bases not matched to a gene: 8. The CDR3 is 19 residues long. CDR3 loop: CASSLYRTGGTATNEKLFF. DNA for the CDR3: TGTGCCAGCAGTTTATACCGGACAGGGGGGACCGCAACTAATGAAAAACTGTTTTTT.

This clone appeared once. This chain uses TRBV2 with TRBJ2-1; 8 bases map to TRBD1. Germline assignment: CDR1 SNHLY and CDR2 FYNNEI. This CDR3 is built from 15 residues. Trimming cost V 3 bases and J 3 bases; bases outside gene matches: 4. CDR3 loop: CASSDQGADYNEQFF. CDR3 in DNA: TGTGCCAGCAGTGACCAGGGGGCGGACTACAATGAGCAGTTCTTC.

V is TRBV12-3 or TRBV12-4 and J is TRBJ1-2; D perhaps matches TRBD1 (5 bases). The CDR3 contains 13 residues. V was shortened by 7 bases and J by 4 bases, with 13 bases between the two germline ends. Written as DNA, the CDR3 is TGTGCCAGCATGGGCAGGGTACTCTATGGCTACACCTTC. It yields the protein CASMGRVLYGYTF.

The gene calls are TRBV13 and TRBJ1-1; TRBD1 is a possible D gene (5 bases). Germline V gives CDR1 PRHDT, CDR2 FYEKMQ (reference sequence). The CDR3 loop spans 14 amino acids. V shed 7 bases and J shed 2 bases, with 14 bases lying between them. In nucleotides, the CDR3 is TGTGCCAGCACCTCGGTCGGGGGTAACACTGAAGCTTTCTTT. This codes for CASTSVGGNTEAFF.

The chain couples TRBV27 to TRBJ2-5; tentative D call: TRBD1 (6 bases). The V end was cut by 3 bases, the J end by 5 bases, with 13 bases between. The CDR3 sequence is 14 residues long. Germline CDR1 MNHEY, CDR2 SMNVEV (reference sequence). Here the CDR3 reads CASSFGPRGETQYF. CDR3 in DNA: TGTGCCAGCAGTTTCGGGCCAAGGGGGGAGACCCAGTACTTC.

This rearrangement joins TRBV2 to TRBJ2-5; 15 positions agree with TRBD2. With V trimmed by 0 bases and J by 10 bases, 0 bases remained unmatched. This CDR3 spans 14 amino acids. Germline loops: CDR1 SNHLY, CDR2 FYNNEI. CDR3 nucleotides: TGTGCCAGCAGTGAAGCGGGACTAGCGGGGGGCCAGTACTTC. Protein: CASSEAGLAGGQYF.

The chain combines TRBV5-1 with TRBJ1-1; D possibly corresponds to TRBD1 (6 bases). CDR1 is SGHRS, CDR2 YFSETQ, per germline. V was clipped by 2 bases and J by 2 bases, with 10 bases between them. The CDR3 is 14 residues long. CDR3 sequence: CASSLRTANTEAFF. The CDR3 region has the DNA TGCGCCAGCAGCTTAAGGACAGCAAACACTGAAGCTTTCTTT.

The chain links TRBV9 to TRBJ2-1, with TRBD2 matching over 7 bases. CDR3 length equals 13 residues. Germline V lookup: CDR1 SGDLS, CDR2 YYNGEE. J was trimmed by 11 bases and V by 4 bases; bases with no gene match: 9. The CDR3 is CASSPTWGGQQFF. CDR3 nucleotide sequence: TGTGCCAGCAGCCCTACGTGGGGGGGTCAGCAGTTCTTC.

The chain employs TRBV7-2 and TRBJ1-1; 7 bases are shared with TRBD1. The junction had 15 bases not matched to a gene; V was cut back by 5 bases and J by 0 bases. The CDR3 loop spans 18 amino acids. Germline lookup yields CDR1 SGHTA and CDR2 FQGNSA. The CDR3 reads CASSPNRPGQRMNTEAFF. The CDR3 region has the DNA TGTGCCAGCAGCCCAAACCGTCCGGGACAGAGAATGAACACTGAAGCTTTCTTT.

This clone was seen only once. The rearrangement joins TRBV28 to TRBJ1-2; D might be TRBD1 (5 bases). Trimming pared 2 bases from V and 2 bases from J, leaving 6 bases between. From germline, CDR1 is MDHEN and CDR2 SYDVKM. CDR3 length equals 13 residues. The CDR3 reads CASSLPGNYGYTF. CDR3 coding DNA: TGTGCCAGCAGTTTACCAGGGAACTATGGCTACACCTTC.

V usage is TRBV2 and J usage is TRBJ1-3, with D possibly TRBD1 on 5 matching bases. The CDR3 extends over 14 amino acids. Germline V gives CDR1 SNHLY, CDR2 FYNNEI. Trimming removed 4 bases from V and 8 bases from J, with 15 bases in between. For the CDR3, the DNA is TGTGCCAGCAGTGCGCGTTATCAGGGTGACACCATATATTTT. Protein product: CASSARYQGDTIYF.

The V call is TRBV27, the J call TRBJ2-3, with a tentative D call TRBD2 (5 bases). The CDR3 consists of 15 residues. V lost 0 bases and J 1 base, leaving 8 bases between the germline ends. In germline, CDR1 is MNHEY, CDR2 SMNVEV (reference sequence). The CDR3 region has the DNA TGTGCCAGCAGTTTATCGCGTAGCGGCACAGATACGCAGTATTTT. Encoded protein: CASSLSRSGTDTQYF.

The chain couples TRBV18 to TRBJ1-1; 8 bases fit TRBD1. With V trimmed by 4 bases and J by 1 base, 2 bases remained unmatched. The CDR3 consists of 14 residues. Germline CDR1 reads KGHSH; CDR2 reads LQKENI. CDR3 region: CASSRQGANTEAFF. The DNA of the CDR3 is TGTGCCAGCTCACGTCAGGGGGCGAACACTGAAGCTTTCTTT.